The 30 T cell receptor beta chains given below trace back to one sample, sequenced in a study of cytomegalovirus exposure and HLA in healthy donors. Primers included in the PCR were 60 Vbeta and 13 Jbeta primers. TCRdb's copy holds only in-frame clones and misses some; the assay was immunoSEQ multiplex PCR. Counted here are 95,000 to 100,000 clones, approximately 9% occurring once; the ten biggest clones make up about 5%. Specimen: PBMCs. The receptor set was obtained from a man aged 50 or older in good health and CMV-seropositive.

This clone showed up just a few times. This chain links TRBV5-1 with TRBJ2-4; tentatively, D is TRBD1 (6 bases). Trimming left V 3 bases short and J 5 bases short, with 12 bases between. The CDR3 sequence is 14 residues long. The germline V gene has CDR1 SGHRS and CDR2 YFSETQ. The CDR3 DNA is TGCGCCAGCAGCTCCGGGCCAGGGGAAAACATTCAGTACTTC. Encoded protein: CASSSGPGENIQYF.

About this clone: Different DNA sequences within this sample yield the same CDR3. J is TRBJ1-5 and V is TRBV7-2; no firm D call. Trimming pared 4 bases from V and 1 base from J, leaving 11 bases between. CDR3 size: 15 residues. Germline V lookup: CDR1 SGHTA, CDR2 FQGNSA. This chain's CDR3 is CASSSLGGSNQPQHF. Written as DNA, the CDR3 is TGTGCCAGCAGCTCTCTGGGCGGGAGCAATCAGCCCCAGCATTTT.

The chain recombines TRBV5-4 with TRBJ2-7; maybe TRBD1 (6 bases). The CDR3 length is 11 residues. Trimming left V 3 bases short and J 11 bases short, with 12 bases between. Germline-derived CDR1 and CDR2 are SGHNT and YYREEE (reference sequence). CDR3 sequence reads: CASSSNRVEYF. Written as DNA, the CDR3 is TGTGCCAGCAGCTCGAACAGGGTCGAGTACTTC.

The gene calls are TRBV6-5 and TRBJ1-2; 7 positions agree with TRBD1. Germline CDR1 and CDR2: MNHEY and SVGAGI. The junction had 1 base not matched to a gene; V was cut back by 2 bases and J by 4 bases. The CDR3 loop spans 13 amino acids. The CDR3 nucleotides read TGTGCCAGCAGTTACGACAGGGCCTATGGCTACACCTTC. Amino acid sequence: CASSYDRAYGYTF.

The table lists this clone with many counts. This rearrangement joins TRBV28 to TRBJ2-4, with 9 bases that match TRBD2. Germline V gene sequence: CDR1 MDHEN, CDR2 SYDVKM. Trimming at V came to 6 bases and at J to 4 bases, leaving 10 bases not matched to a gene. This CDR3 region has 16 residues. The chain's CDR3 is CASRGVQTSGKNIQYF. CDR3 nucleotides: TGTGCCAGCAGGGGGGTTCAGACTAGCGGTAAAAACATTCAGTACTTC.

This clone was seen a handful of times. The J gene is TRBJ2-1, the V gene TRBV30; D possibly corresponds to TRBD2 (6 bases). The germline V gene has CDR1 GTSNPN and CDR2 SVGIG (reference sequence). V lost 3 bases and J 10 bases, leaving 10 bases between the germline ends. This CDR3 region has 11 residues. CDR3 protein: CAWSLGLEQFF. Written as DNA, the CDR3 is TGTGCCTGGAGCCTAGGACTAGAGCAGTTCTTC.

This clone was observed a few times. This chain joins TRBV5-1 and TRBJ2-3; D remains unclear. V lost 2 bases, J lost 1 base, and 5 bases lay in between. The CDR3 runs to 13 residues. Germline assignment: CDR1 SGHRS and CDR2 YFSETQ. The CDR3 coding sequence is TGCGCCAGCAGCTTCCCCGGCACAGATACGCAGTATTTT. Translating gives CASSFPGTDTQYF. The full variable domain, its missing parts supplied by reference TRBV5-1 and TRBJ2-3, is KAGVTQTPRYLIKTRGQQVTLSCSPISGHRSVSWYQQTPGQGLQFLFEYFSETQRNKGNFPGRFSGRQFSNSRSEMNVSTLELGDSALYLCASSFPGTDTQYFGPGTRLTVL.

This chain links TRBV30 with TRBJ1-4; D not resolved. The ends were cut back, 2 bases at V and 7 bases at J, with 8 bases in the middle. This CDR3 has 12 residues. The germline V gene encodes CDR1 GTSNPN and CDR2 SVGIG (reference sequence). CDR3 nucleotide sequence: TGTGCCTGGAGTAGATCCGGTGAAAAACTGTTTTTT. This translates into CAWSRSGEKLFF.

This chain joins TRBV18 and TRBJ2-1; a weak D match, TRBD2 (6 bases). V was cut by 3 bases and J by 8 bases, with 17 bases left in between. The CDR3 runs to 15 residues. Germline V gene data show CDR1 as KGHSH and CDR2 as LQKENI. The CDR3 here is CASSPRSSDWDEQFF. As DNA, the CDR3 is TGTGCCAGCTCACCCCGATCTAGCGATTGGGATGAGCAGTTCTTC.

This clone has just a few counts. The chain is built from TRBV10-3 and TRBJ2-2, with a weak D call TRBD2 (5 bases). The CDR3 consists of 14 residues. Trimming pared 4 bases from V and 4 bases from J, leaving 10 bases between. Germline CDR1 ENHRY, CDR2 SYGVKD. In nucleotides, the CDR3 is TGTGCCATCAGTGTAGAACGGGGCACCGGGGAGCTGTTTTTT. This translates into CAISVERGTGELFF.

The chain recombines TRBV28 with TRBJ2-2; 9 bases are shared with TRBD2. Per germline, CDR1 MDHEN and CDR2 SYDVKM. Germline trimming cut 6 bases from V and 0 bases from J; bases unmatched to any gene: 2. The CDR3 extends over 15 amino acids. DNA of the CDR3: TGTGCCAGCAGCGGGACTAGCACGAACACCGGGGAGCTGTTTTTT. Encoded protein: CASSGTSTNTGELFF. Complete variable domain (other parts from reference TRBV28 and TRBJ2-2): DVKVTQSSRYLVKRTGEKVFLECVQDMDHENMFWYRQDPGLGLRLIYFSYDVKMKEKGDIPEGYSVSREKKERFSLILESASTNQTSMYLCASSGTSTNTGELFFGEGSRLTVL.

This clone was found a few times. The chain joins TRBV7-3 to TRBJ2-7; 8 bases agree with TRBD2. V lost 2 bases and J lost 7; bases outside the gene matches: 10. Germline V lookup: CDR1 SGHTA, CDR2 FQGTGA. This CDR3 spans 15 amino acids. As DNA, the CDR3 is TGTGCCAGCAGCTTAGCGGGAGCGGGAGATGGGGAGCAGTACTTC. This translates into CASSLAGAGDGEQYF.

This clone has more than one count but fewer than ten. The chain uses TRBV5-6 and TRBJ2-3; 11 bases line up with TRBD2. After removal of 6 bases from V and 2 bases from J, the junction contained 8 bases not matched to a gene. The length of the CDR3 is 16 residues. Germline V gives CDR1 SGHDT, CDR2 YYEEEE. The chain's CDR3 is CASTTSGSGYTDTQYF. For the CDR3, the DNA is TGTGCCAGCACCACTAGCGGGAGTGGGTACACAGATACGCAGTATTTT.

In its sample, this clone was seen a few times. The chain employs TRBV6-5 and TRBJ2-1; 7 positions agree with TRBD1. The ends lost 1 base at V and 4 bases at J; junction bases unmatched: 1. The germline gives CDR1 MNHEY, CDR2 SVGAGI. The CDR3 is 14 residues long. CDR3 amino acids: CASSYLTGYNEQFF. CDR3 in DNA: TGTGCCAGCAGTTACTTGACAGGGTACAATGAGCAGTTCTTC.

This clone has just a few counts. The sample has other DNA sequences that encode this CDR3 too. The rearrangement links TRBV4-1 to TRBJ1-3; 8 positions agree with TRBD1. Germline CDR1 is MGHRA and CDR2 is YSYEKL. With 2 bases clipped from V and 0 bases from J, the junction kept 0 bases outside the gene matches. There are 15 residues in the CDR3. CDR3 in DNA: TGCGCCAGCAGCCAAACAGGGGGCTCTGGAAACACCATATATTTT. Translated: CASSQTGGSGNTIYF.

This clone has just a few counts. The rearrangement joins TRBV7-3 to TRBJ2-1; 9 bases fit TRBD2. The CDR3 is 17 amino acids. CDR1 SGHTA and CDR2 FQGTGA come from the germline V gene. V dropped 3 bases and J dropped 6; count of bases not matched to a gene: 12. Here the CDR3 reads CASSFQPGLALSNEQFF. CDR3 sequence (DNA): TGTGCCAGCAGCTTTCAACCGGGACTAGCCCTTAGCAATGAGCAGTTCTTC.

In its sample, this clone ranks as medium-sized (0.01 to 0.1%). The chain uses TRBV4-2 and TRBJ2-7; tentatively, D is TRBD1 (6 bases). With 4 bases removed from V and 0 bases from J, the gap between germline ends came to 13 bases. Germline CDR1 is LGHNA and CDR2 is YNFKEQ. CDR3 length: 15 amino acids. The CDR3 region is CASSLSSRGSYEQYF. In nucleotides, the CDR3 is TGTGCCAGCAGCCTATCCTCCAGGGGCTCCTACGAGCAGTACTTC.

This clone was counted only a few times. The chain is built from TRBV5-6 and TRBJ1-2; D is unresolved. The CDR3 has 14 residues. Germline loops: CDR1 SGHDT, CDR2 YYEEEE. V lost 0 bases, J lost 5 bases, and 11 bases lay in between. The CDR3, as DNA: TGTGCCAGCAGCTTGGGCGGCAGCTCTTATGGCTACACCTTC. It encodes CASSLGGSSYGYTF.

A few counts support this clone. V and J are TRBV9 and TRBJ1-2; 11 positions match TRBD1. V was clipped by 4 bases and J by 2 bases; unmatched bases: 10. From germline, CDR1 is SGDLS and CDR2 YYNGEE. CDR3 size: 17 residues. Here the CDR3 reads CASSKAGTGGENYGYTF. The CDR3 bases are TGTGCCAGCAGCAAGGCCGGGACAGGGGGAGAAAACTATGGCTACACCTTC.

The chain links TRBV11-2 to TRBJ1-6; 7 bases agree with TRBD1. CDR1 and CDR2 from the germline V gene are SGHAT and FQNNGV. The CDR3 contains 15 residues. Trimming took 2 bases from V and 7 from J; bases not matched to a gene: 5. The CDR3 reads CASSLNRGPNSPLHF. The CDR3 nucleotides are TGTGCCAGCAGCTTAAACAGGGGTCCGAATTCACCCCTCCACTTT. Combining the CDR3 with reference TRBV11-2 and TRBJ1-6 gives the whole variable domain EAGVAQSPRYKIIEKRQSVAFWCNPISGHATLYWYQQILGQGPKLLIQFQNNGVVDDSQLPKDRFSAERLKGVDSTLKIQPAKLEDSAVYLCASSLNRGPNSPLHFGNGTRLTVT.

This clone was seen a handful of times. V and J are TRBV7-3 and TRBJ2-2, with TRBD2 matching 14 bases. The CDR3 loop spans 18 amino acids. Germline V gives CDR1 SGHTA, CDR2 FQGTGA. The trim removed 5 bases at V and 4 bases at J, leaving 9 bases unmatched. Written as DNA, the CDR3 is TGTGCCAGCAGCCCGGGGACTAGCGGGAGACGGGGCACCGGGGAGCTGTTTTTT. Protein: CASSPGTSGRRGTGELFF.

This chain connects TRBV7-3 to TRBJ1-1; D uncertain. Trimming took off 1 base at V and 4 bases at J, with 13 bases between the two ends. Germline values: CDR1 SGHTA, CDR2 FQGTGA. The CDR3 loop spans 15 amino acids. CDR3 coding DNA: TGTGCCAGCAGCTTAATGCCCGGAGGGAGCACTGAAGCTTTCTTT. The encoded protein is CASSLMPGGSTEAFF.

There are a few counts of this clone. This chain uses TRBV27 with TRBJ2-5, with 8 bases lining up with TRBD1. The V and J ends lost 3 bases and 4 bases, in that order; junction bases with no gene match: 7. This CDR3 contains 15 residues. The germline CDR1 and CDR2 sequences are MNHEY and SMNVEV (reference sequence). The CDR3 bases are TGTGCCAGCAGTTTTCGGACAGGGAATAGAGAGACCCAGTACTTC. Translation: CASSFRTGNRETQYF.

The V and J genes are TRBV27 and TRBJ2-5, with D uncertain. The CDR3 covers 15 residues. The V and J ends lost 2 bases and 1 base respectively, with 11 bases between them. The germline V gene has CDR1 MNHEY and CDR2 SMNVEV (reference sequence). The CDR3: CASSLTVYPQETQYF. The CDR3 DNA follows: TGTGCCAGCAGTTTAACGGTGTACCCCCAAGAGACCCAGTACTTC.

The genes are TRBV2 and TRBJ2-5; 12 bases line up with TRBD2. CDR3 length: 16 amino acids. Germline values: CDR1 SNHLY, CDR2 FYNNEI. Trimming removed 2 bases from V and 5 bases from J; junction bases left unmatched: 6. DNA of the CDR3: TGTGCCAGCAGTGAAACGGCTAGCGGGAGGGCGGAGACCCAGTACTTC. Its protein product is CASSETASGRAETQYF. Full variable domain (missing parts from reference TRBV2 and TRBJ2-5): EPEVTQTPSHQVTQMGQEVILRCVPISNHLYFYWYRQILGQKVEFLVSFYNNEISEKSEIFDDQFSVERPDGSNFTLKIRSTKLEDSAMYFCASSETASGRAETQYFGPGTRLLVL.

This chain connects TRBV25-1 to TRBJ1-5, with 7 nucleotides matching TRBD1. Germline V CDR1 and CDR2: MGHDK, SYGVNS. This CDR3 is 15 amino acids long. Losses at the gene ends were 2 bases for V and 3 bases for J; bases not matched to a gene: 4. CDR3 loop: CASSERGTDNQPQHF. The CDR3, as DNA: TGTGCCAGCAGTGAACGGGGGACAGACAATCAGCCCCAGCATTTT. Looking up the rest from reference TRBV25-1 and TRBJ1-5 gives the full variable domain: EADIYQTPRYLVIGTGKKITLECSQTMGHDKMYWYQQDPGMELHLIHYSYGVNSTEKGDLSSESTVSRIRTEHFPLTLESARPSHTSQYLCASSERGTDNQPQHFGDGTRLSIL.

The chain carries TRBV20-1 and TRBJ2-4; TRBD2 might be the D (5 bases). This CDR3 is built from 11 residues. Trimming stripped 5 bases from V and 6 bases from J, with 8 bases between. CDR1 and CDR2 from the germline V gene are DFQATT and SNEGSKA (reference sequence). The CDR3 sequence: CSAEGVNIQYF. For the CDR3, the DNA is TGCAGTGCTGAGGGAGTAAACATTCAGTACTTC.

This clone was observed a handful of times. The chain has TRBV10-3 and TRBJ1-2; D uncertain. Trimming left V 1 base short and J 2 bases short, with 11 bases between. This CDR3 is built from 15 residues. CDR1 and CDR2 from the germline V gene are ENHRY and SYGVKD. CDR3 DNA sequence: TGTGCCATCAGTGAGTTTATAGACAAGAACTATGGCTACACCTTC. Its translation is CAISEFIDKNYGYTF.

This clone has more than one count but fewer than ten. The rearrangement links TRBV23-1 to TRBJ1-6, with D possibly matching TRBD1 (6 bases). TRBV23-1 is an ORF, and what it does is uncertain. The ends were cut back, 7 bases at V and 6 bases at J, with 13 bases in the middle. The CDR3 has 14 amino acids. DNA for the CDR3: TGCGCCAGCACCGAACAGGGACCTAATTCACCCCTCCACTTT. This codes for CASTEQGPNSPLHF.

This sequence joins TRBV29-1 and TRBJ2-6, with D perhaps matching TRBD2 (5 bases). CDR3 length equals 15 residues. The V gene lost 5 bases and the J gene lost 0 bases, with 11 bases spanning the gap. The germline V gene has CDR1 SQVTM and CDR2 ANQGSEA. The CDR3 coding sequence is TGCAGCGTTAGTACGGGGAGCTCTGGGGCCAACGTCCTGACTTTC. Translated: CSVSTGSSGANVLTF. Looking up the rest from reference TRBV29-1 and TRBJ2-6 gives the full variable domain: SAVISQKPSRDICQRGTSLTIQCQVDSQVTMMFWYRQQPGQSLTLIATANQGSEATYESGFVIDKFPISRPNLTFSTLTVSNMSPEDSSIYLCSVSTGSSGANVLTFGAGSRLTVL.